The 23 T cell receptor beta chains below were found in one sample sequenced in a study of cytomegalovirus exposure and HLA in healthy donors. Primers: 60 Vbeta forward and 13 Jbeta reverse. Generated by immunoSEQ multiplex PCR, the TCRdb table keeps only in-frame clones and is missing some. Here the sample table reports around 140,000 clones. The material sequenced was PBMCs. Receptors were obtained from a male donor in good health and CMV-seronegative.

This chain uses TRBV29-1 with TRBJ2-7, with 7 bases that match TRBD2. This CDR3 has 11 amino acids. Per germline, CDR1 SQVTM and CDR2 ANQGSEA. V gave up 4 bases and J gave up 6 bases; unmatched junction bases: 3. Here the CDR3 DNA reads TGCAGCGTTGGGGAGGGACCCGAGCAGTACTTC. This translates into CSVGEGPEQYF.

The CDR3 bases are TGTGCCAGCAGCTTAATCGGGACAGGGGGCGGGGGTGAGCAGTTCTTC. This codes for CASSLIGTGGGGEQFF. The rearrangement uses TRBV7-3 and TRBJ2-1; 12 bases agree with TRBD1. The length of the CDR3 is 16 residues. Germline CDR1 and CDR2: SGHTA and FQGTGA. J lost 9 bases, V lost 1 base, and 7 bases had no gene match. Using reference TRBV7-3 and TRBJ2-1 for the parts outside the CDR3, the full variable domain is GAGVSQTPSNKVTEKGKYVELRCDPISGHTALYWYRQSLGQGPEFLIYFQGTGAADDSGLPNDRFFAVRPEGSVSTLKIQRTERGDSAVYLCASSLIGTGGGGEQFFGPGTRLTVL.

The rearrangement uses TRBV19 and TRBJ2-7; 8 nucleotides match TRBD1. The CDR3 is made up of 15 amino acids. Germline V lookup: CDR1 LNHDA, CDR2 SQIVND (reference sequence). The ends lost 4 bases at V and 3 bases at J; junction bases unmatched: 8. The CDR3 nucleotides read TGTGCCAGTAGTACCCCGGGACAGGTCATCTACGAGCAGTACTTC. This codes for CASSTPGQVIYEQYF.

Comment on this clone: The junction and the germline gene differ at one end; a read error may be behind it. V gene TRBV30 combines with J gene TRBJ1-1, with D hard to call. The CDR3 is 10 residues long. Germline values: CDR1 GTSNPN, CDR2 SVGIG (reference sequence). As DNA, the CDR3 is TGTGCCTGGAGTAGTACAAAGGAGGTCTTT. Residues: CAWSSTKEVF.

The J gene is TRBJ2-3, the V gene TRBV6-5, with unresolved D. CDR1 and CDR2 (germline): MNHEY, SVGAGI. The V end was cut by 7 bases, the J end by 2 bases, with 4 bases between. This CDR3 spans 11 amino acids. This CDR3 reads CASTHTDTQYF. The CDR3, as DNA: TGTGCCAGCACCCACACAGATACGCAGTATTTT.

The chain joins TRBV5-1 to TRBJ2-7; 11 bases are shared with TRBD2. V lost 4 bases and J lost 7; bases outside the gene matches: 16. Germline CDR1 SGHRS, CDR2 YFSETQ. This CDR3 contains 17 residues. This CDR3 reads CASSTTSGSRVAREQYF. CDR3 DNA: TGCGCCAGCAGCACCACTAGCGGGAGTAGGGTGGCGCGGGAGCAGTACTTC. Full variable domain (rest looked up from reference TRBV5-1 and TRBJ2-7): KAGVTQTPRYLIKTRGQQVTLSCSPISGHRSVSWYQQTPGQGLQFLFEYFSETQRNKGNFPGRFSGRQFSNSRSEMNVSTLELGDSALYLCASSTTSGSRVAREQYFGPGTRLTVT.

This chain links TRBV5-6 with TRBJ2-2; TRBD1 matches at 12 bases. The CDR3 has 14 residues. V lost 3 bases, J lost 11 bases, and 5 bases stayed unmatched. Germline CDR1 and CDR2: SGHDT and YYEEEE. The CDR3 here is CASSWGQGAGELFF. CDR3 DNA: TGTGCCAGCAGCTGGGGACAGGGGGCAGGAGAGCTGTTTTTT.

The chain links TRBV7-2 to TRBJ1-5; D call uncertain. V was shortened by 4 bases and J by 2 bases, with 15 bases between the two germline ends. This CDR3 has 16 residues. Germline CDR1 is SGHTA and CDR2 is FQGNSA. CDR3 nucleotides: TGTGCCAGCAGCTCGCGGGAGGCAGCGCGCAATCAGCCCCAGCATTTT. This codes for CASSSREAARNQPQHF.

The chain employs TRBV5-1 and TRBJ2-5; weak D call: TRBD2 (5 bases). This CDR3 has 14 residues. Germline CDR1 SGHRS, CDR2 YFSETQ. V shed 6 bases and J shed 4 bases, with 16 bases lying between them. The CDR3 reads CASTDPRVTETQYF. The CDR3 nucleotides read TGCGCCAGCACGGACCCGCGGGTTACAGAGACCCAGTACTTC.

V and J are TRBV29-1 and TRBJ2-2, with 7 nucleotides matching TRBD1. V shed 3 bases and J 2 bases; nucleotides not matched to a gene: 6. The CDR3 is 15 amino acids. The germline V gene encodes CDR1 SQVTM and CDR2 ANQGSEA. The CDR3 loop is CSVEPTGTNTGELFF. The CDR3 DNA is TGCAGCGTTGAGCCGACAGGGACAAACACCGGGGAGCTGTTTTTT.

The gene calls are TRBV11-2 and TRBJ1-5; weak D call: TRBD1 (6 bases). Germline assignment: CDR1 SGHAT and CDR2 FQNNGV. V was pared by 3 bases and J by 3 bases, with 15 bases between. The CDR3 spans 16 residues. DNA of the CDR3: TGTGCCAGCAGCTTGGGGGCGGAAGCCTTCAATCAGCCCCAGCATTTT. It codes for CASSLGAEAFNQPQHF.

V usage is TRBV19 and J usage is TRBJ1-5; no reliable D call. V lost 5 bases and J 6 bases, leaving 11 bases between the germline ends. The CDR3 extends over 13 amino acids. Germline V gene data show CDR1 as LNHDA and CDR2 as SQIVND (reference sequence). CDR3 in amino acids: CASSEGGIQPQHF. CDR3 nucleotide sequence: TGTGCCAGTAGTGAGGGAGGGATTCAGCCCCAGCATTTT. Using reference TRBV19 and TRBJ1-5 for the parts outside the CDR3, the full variable domain is DGGITQSPKYLFRKEGQNVTLSCEQNLNHDAMYWYRQDPGQGLRLIYYSQIVNDFQKGDIAEGYSVSREKKESFPLTVTSAQKNPTAFYLCASSEGGIQPQHFGDGTRLSIL.

The V and J genes are TRBV12-5 and TRBJ1-1, with a possible D match to TRBD1 (5 bases). V dropped 5 bases and J dropped 4 bases, with 23 bases sitting between them. CDR3 length: 17 amino acids. Germline assignment: CDR1 LGHNT and CDR2 FRNRAP. The CDR3 reads CASGKASGVRWGTEAFF. CDR3 DNA: TGTGCTAGTGGTAAGGCATCGGGGGTGCGTTGGGGCACTGAAGCTTTCTTT.

As concerns this clone: Other DNA sequences from this sample encode an identical CDR3 as well. The gene calls are TRBV30 and TRBJ1-5; D not resolved. The CDR3 is 13 amino acids. Trimming pared 0 bases from V and 1 base from J, leaving 4 bases between. Germline assignment: CDR1 GTSNPN and CDR2 SVGIG (reference sequence). Here the CDR3 reads CAWSVGSNQPQHF. CDR3 coding DNA: TGTGCCTGGAGTGTGGGCAGCAATCAGCCCCAGCATTTT.

Regarding this clone: The CDR3 carries no conserved terminal phenylalanine or tryptophan, so it likely arises from a read error. The chain combines TRBV9 with TRBJ1-2, with D possibly being TRBD1 (5 bases). This CDR3 has 12 amino acids. The germline V gene encodes CDR1 SGDLS and CDR2 YYNGEE. Trimming took off 3 bases at V and 6 bases at J, with 9 bases between the two ends. The CDR3 loop reads CASSAGHHGYTL. DNA for the CDR3: TGTGCCAGCAGCGCAGGGCATCATGGCTACACCCTC.

The chain couples TRBV2 to TRBJ2-7; TRBD2 might be the D (6 bases). The V gene lost 3 bases and the J gene lost 1 base, with 10 bases spanning the gap. The CDR3 runs 14 residues. Germline V gene data show CDR1 as SNHLY and CDR2 as FYNNEI. CDR3 amino acids: CASSDSGRSYEQYF. CDR3 DNA sequence: TGTGCCAGCAGTGATAGCGGCAGATCCTACGAGCAGTACTTC. The entire variable domain, with the rest obtained from reference TRBV2 and TRBJ2-7, is as follows: EPEVTQTPSHQVTQMGQEVILRCVPISNHLYFYWYRQILGQKVEFLVSFYNNEISEKSEIFDDQFSVERPDGSNFTLKIRSTKLEDSAMYFCASSDSGRSYEQYFGPGTRLTVT.

CDR3 DNA sequence: TGTGCCAGCAGTCGGGACAGGGGTAAAACCGGGGAGCTGTTTTTT. Encoded protein: CASSRDRGKTGELFF. V gene TRBV6-5 combines with J gene TRBJ2-2; 10 positions agree with TRBD1. J was trimmed by 5 bases and V by 5 bases; bases with no gene match: 5. CDR3 length: 15 amino acids. Per the germline V gene, CDR1 is MNHEY and CDR2 is SVGAGI.

V and J are TRBV6-5 and TRBJ1-2, with 8 bases identical to TRBD1. With V trimmed by 10 bases and J by 7 bases, 8 bases remained unmatched. Germline lookup yields CDR1 MNHEY and CDR2 SVGAGI. This CDR3 region has 12 residues. In nucleotides, the CDR3 is TGTGCCACTTCGGACAGGGCGCGTGGCTACACCTTC. The encoded protein is CATSDRARGYTF.

The chain recombines TRBV6-5 with TRBJ1-1; 7 positions agree with TRBD1. The CDR3 loop spans 14 amino acids. Germline CDR1 reads MNHEY; CDR2 reads SVGAGI. V lost 5 bases, J lost 3 bases, and 6 bases stayed unmatched. Here the CDR3 reads CASSLDRADTEAFF. The CDR3 bases are TGTGCCAGCAGTCTAGACAGGGCCGACACTGAAGCTTTCTTT.

The chain employs TRBV29-1 and TRBJ2-1; D is ambiguous. CDR1 and CDR2 from the germline V gene are SQVTM and ANQGSEA. The CDR3 length is 11 residues. V lost 3 bases and J 9 bases, leaving 9 bases between the germline ends. CDR3 nucleotide sequence: TGCAGCGTTGATCGCGCGTTTGAGCAGTTCTTC. It translates to CSVDRAFEQFF.

The rearrangement uses TRBV2 and TRBJ1-1, with TRBD1 as a possible D gene (6 bases). Germline CDR1 reads SNHLY; CDR2 reads FYNNEI. The V and J ends lost 2 bases and 5 bases respectively, with 9 bases between them. The length of the CDR3 is 13 residues. CDR3 protein: CASSEWGRTEAFF. Written as DNA, the CDR3 is TGTGCCAGCAGTGAATGGGGGCGGACTGAAGCTTTCTTT.

V and J are TRBV5-6 and TRBJ1-2; the match to TRBD1 covers 9 bases. The J segment lost 3 bases and the V segment lost 4 bases, leaving 7 bases of the junction unmatched. Per the germline V gene, CDR1 is SGHDT and CDR2 is YYEEEE. The CDR3 is made up of 15 amino acids. The CDR3 sequence: CASSRDGTGYYGYTF. In DNA, the CDR3 is TGTGCCAGCAGCCGGGACGGGACAGGGTACTATGGCTACACCTTC.

This chain joins TRBV5-1 and TRBJ2-1; maybe TRBD1 (6 bases). Germline V gene data show CDR1 as SGHRS and CDR2 as YFSETQ. Trimming cost V 4 bases and J 7 bases, with 15 bases left between them. The CDR3 spans 14 residues. Here the CDR3 DNA reads TGCGCCAGCAGCGTCCAGTACGGGACAAATGAGCAGTTCTTC. Residues: CASSVQYGTNEQFF.